This T cell receptor (beta chain) is from a study of blood T cell repertoires in COVID-19. This clone was found many times. Repertoires were generated with immunoSEQ multiplex PCR, while TCRdb's copy carries only in-frame clones and drops some. In the table there are 95,000 to 110,000 clones, around 84% of which are singletons. V shed 5 bases, J shed 3 bases, and the junction held 5 bases outside the gene matches. Germline-derived CDR1 and CDR2 are KGHSH and LQKENI. The length of the CDR3 is 15 residues. The rearrangement joins TRBV18 to TRBJ2-7; 12 positions agree with TRBD1. The sequencing sample was made of peripheral blood. The sequence derives from a man aged 60 to 69 with acute or convalescent COVID-19. Here the CDR3 reads CASSWGQGAFYEQYF. DNA of the CDR3: TGTGCCAGCTCATGGGGACAGGGGGCATTCTACGAGCAGTACTTC.